This T cell receptor (beta chain) was identified during a study of shared clonotypes between healthy human individuals. Terminally differentiated effector memory CD45RA+ cells were excluded from the naive CD8 cells, which were CD45RO-negative and positively selected for CCR7. This CDR3 has 14 residues. The V end was cut by 2 bases, the J end by 4 bases, with 11 bases between. CDR1 ENHRY and CDR2 SYGVKD come from the germline V gene. Profiled with immunoSEQ multiplex PCR; TCRdb holds only in-frame clones, not every one. The table includes 660,000 or so clones, approximately 96% detected once. The V and J genes are TRBV10-3 and TRBJ1-1; a possible D gene is TRBD1 (6 bases). The specimen was naive CD8+ T cells sorted from blood. The TCR was taken from a woman aged 25 to 39 in good health. CDR3 bases: TGTGCCATCAGTGAGGAGGTAGGGGGCACTGAAGCTTTCTTT. Amino acids: CAISEEVGGTEAFF.